This T cell receptor beta chain was captured by sequencing in a study of blood T cell repertoires in COVID-19. This clone has only one observation. The protocol was immunoSEQ multiplex PCR, while the TCRdb copy is restricted to in-frame clones and leaves out a portion. The sample lists about 190,000 clones, 82% occurring once. The origin of this receptor is a woman aged 55 to 70 with COVID-19, enrolled during active disease. The material sequenced was peripheral blood.

The DNA of the CDR3 is TGTGCCAGTAGTCCGGACACCTATGGCTACACCTTC. Its protein product is CASSPDTYGYTF. The chain has TRBV19 and TRBJ1-2, with D possibly matching TRBD1 (5 bases). From germline, CDR1 is LNHDA and CDR2 SQIVND (reference sequence). With 5 bases removed from V and 4 bases from J, the gap between germline ends came to 8 bases. This CDR3 is built from 12 residues.